This record concerns one TCR beta chain sequence. Its antigen is currently unknown. Regarding donors, all were healthy bone marrow donors. When sampled, the donors appeared nominally healthy, though they likely had unrecorded immune exposures. PCR primers comprised 60 Vbeta and 13 Jbeta primers. TCRdb's table, derived via immunoSEQ multiplex PCR, lists solely in-frame clones and lacks some. The sample has some 200,000 clones, about 79% seen once. This sample is drawn from a study of cytomegalovirus exposure and HLA in healthy donors. General study results and limits: Later analysis associated a missense DCLRE1C variant with TCR beta V- and J-gene trimming. Most TCR sequences were rare, but some public TCRs occurred in many donors.

V trimming: 3 bases; J trimming: 5 bases; junction bases outside the gene matches: 7. CDR1 is LNHDA, CDR2 SQIVND, per germline (reference sequence). The CDR3 has 15 amino acids. The sequenced sample was PBMCs. This clonotype was obtained from a woman aged 45 to 65 in good health and CMV-seronegative. The chain employs TRBV19 and TRBJ2-1; 7 positions agree with TRBD2. The DNA of the CDR3 is TGTGCCAGTAGTATTGGGCGGGAGATCGACAATGAGCAGTTCTTC. This sequence encodes CASSIGREIDNEQFF. Together with reference TRBV19 and TRBJ2-1, the CDR3 gives the full variable domain: DGGITQSPKYLFRKEGQNVTLSCEQNLNHDAMYWYRQDPGQGLRLIYYSQIVNDFQKGDIAEGYSVSREKKESFPLTVTSAQKNPTAFYLCASSIGREIDNEQFFGPGTRLTVL.